The 4 T cell receptor beta chains below come from one sample, sequenced in a study of blood T cells in healthy people across ages (dated by TCRdb to 2013 to 2016). The library was produced with 5' RACE. A second about 7 to 12 cycle PCR used a sample-barcoded 5' primer and a J-beta primer mix. The public sequencing data were trimmed at Q25 with fastp and processed into clonotypes with MiXCR by TCRdb, which kept only in-frame beta chains. Identical CDR3 protein sequences are pooled into one entry, listed with their most common genes and DNA. Here the sample has 1.8 million or so distinct CDR3 sequences; 30% to 40% occur a single time. Roughly 23% of the sample lies in the top ten. Sequenced material: blood. The receptors were gathered from a human donor in good health.

The chain combines TRBV20-1 with TRBJ2-3, with no clear D. Trimming removed 5 bases at V and 3 bases at J, with 18 bases between. The V gene's germline CDR1 is DFQATT and CDR2 SNEGSKA (reference sequence). The CDR3 totals 15 residues. The CDR3 sequence: CSADHEERETDTQYF. CDR3 bases: TGCAGTGCTGACCATGAGGAGCGAGAGACAGATACGCAGTATTTT.

Turning to this clonotype: Possible read error: a much larger clone is one base away. The chain has TRBV7-2 and TRBJ2-4; D may be TRBD1 or TRBD2 (6 bases each). CDR3 length: 13 amino acids. The germline V gene has CDR1 SGHTA and CDR2 FQGNSA. CDR3 amino acids: CASSPEGGNILYF. The CDR3 nucleotides are TGTGCCAGCAGCCCCGAGGGGGGAAACATTCTGTACTTC.

V and J are TRBV12-3 or TRBV12-4 and TRBJ2-1; the match to TRBD2 covers 11 bases. V shed 7 bases and J 10 bases; nucleotides not matched to a gene: 6. This CDR3 is built from 13 residues. CDR3 protein: CASKLAGESEQFF. DNA of the CDR3: TGTGCCAGCAAACTAGCGGGGGAGTCGGAGCAGTTCTTC.

In this sample, this clonotype turned up a few times. The chain links TRBV20-1 to TRBJ1-5; D uncertain. Germline V gene data show CDR1 as DFQATT and CDR2 as SNEGSKA (reference sequence). The CDR3 length is 18 residues. V was clipped by 0 bases and J by 4 bases, with 22 bases between them. The DNA of the CDR3 is TGCAGTGCTAGAGATCTCTTTGAGGGTGGGGTGAGTAATCAGCCCCAGCATTTT. This gives the protein CSARDLFEGGVSNQPQHF.